The present entry profiles one T cell receptor (beta chain) with its context. The data derive from a study of blood T cell repertoires in COVID-19. Overall study context: Nucleic acid was either cDNA or gDNA, and it came from T cells, B-cell-depleted T cells, or PBMCs.

Germline trimming cut 8 bases from V and 3 bases from J; bases unmatched to any gene: 7. This CDR3 comprises 13 residues. Per the germline V gene, CDR1 is SGDLS and CDR2 is YYNGEE. The assay was immunoSEQ multiplex PCR, and TCRdb's table has in-frame clones only and misses some. The table includes roughly 40,000 clones, approximately 85% detected once. The receptor was isolated from a human donor in a cohort sampled during active COVID-19. Material: peripheral blood. The chain couples TRBV9 to TRBJ2-7; 8 nucleotides align to TRBD1. The CDR3 loop is CASSGTGLYEQYF. For the CDR3, the DNA is TGTGCCAGTTCCGGGACAGGCCTCTACGAGCAGTACTTC.